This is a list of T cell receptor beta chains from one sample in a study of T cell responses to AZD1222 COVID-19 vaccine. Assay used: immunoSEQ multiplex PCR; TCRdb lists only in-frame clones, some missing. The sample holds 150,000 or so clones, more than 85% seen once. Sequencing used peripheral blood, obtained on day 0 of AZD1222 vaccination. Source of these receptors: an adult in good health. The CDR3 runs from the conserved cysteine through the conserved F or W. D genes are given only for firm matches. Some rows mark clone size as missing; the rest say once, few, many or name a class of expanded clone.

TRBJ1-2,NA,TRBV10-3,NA,CAISESERSYGYTF,TGTGCCATCAGTGAGTCGGAGAGGTCCTATGGCTACACCTTC
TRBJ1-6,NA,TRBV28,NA,CASSSGLVAGSYNSPLHF,TGTGCCAGCAGTTCCGGCCTTGTCGCGGGGTCCTATAATTCACCCCTCCACTTT
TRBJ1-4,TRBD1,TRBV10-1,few,CASREPRTGPVATNEKLFF,TGCGCCAGCAGGGAACCCAGGACAGGGCCAGTTGCAACTAATGAAAAACTGTTTTTT
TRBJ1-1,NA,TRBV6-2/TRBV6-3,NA,CASSRDVLGAFF,TGTGCCAGCAGTCGGGACGTCCTGGGGGCTTTCTTT
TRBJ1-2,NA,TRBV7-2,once,CASSPAVQYGYTF,TGTGCCAGCAGCCCAGCAGTACAATATGGCTACACCTTC
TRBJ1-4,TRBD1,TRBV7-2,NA,CASSFQGGDEKLFF,TGTGCCAGCAGCTTCCAGGGGGGGGATGAAAAACTGTTTTTT
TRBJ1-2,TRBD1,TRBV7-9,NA,CASRRQGPYGYTF,TGTGCCAGCAGAAGACAGGGCCCCTATGGCTACACCTTC
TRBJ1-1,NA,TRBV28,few,CASSPDWMGNTEAFF,TGTGCCAGCAGCCCCGACTGGATGGGGAACACTGAAGCTTTCTTT
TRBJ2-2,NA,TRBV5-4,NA,CASTSHGGMNTGELFF,TGTGCCAGCACCTCCCACGGCGGGATGAACACCGGGGAGCTGTTTTTT
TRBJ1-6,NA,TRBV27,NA,CASSLKKTIAGAYNSPLHF,TGTGCCAGCAGTTTAAAAAAAACGATCGCAGGGGCATATAATTCACCCCTCCACTTT
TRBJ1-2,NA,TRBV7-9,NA,CASSLYEGYTF,TGTGCCAGCAGCTTATACGAGGGCTACACCTTC
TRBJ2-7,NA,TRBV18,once,CASSPLQGPSYEQYF,TGTGCCAGCTCACCATTACAGGGACCCTCCTACGAGCAGTACTTC
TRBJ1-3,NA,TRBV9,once,CASSVGHGNTIYF,TGTGCCAGCAGCGTCGGTCATGGAAACACCATATATTTT
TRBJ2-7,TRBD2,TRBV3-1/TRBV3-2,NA,CASRDTSGSTYEQYF,TGTGCCAGCAGGGACACTAGCGGGAGCACCTACGAGCAGTACTTT
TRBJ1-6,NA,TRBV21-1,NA,CASSKGDDHPQVGYNSPLHF,TGTGCCAGCAGCAAAGGGGACGACCACCCCCAGGTGGGGTATAATTCACCCCTCCACTTT